The clone carrying this T cell receptor (beta chain) was recorded many times. In TCRdb, the RT-PCR reads were re-called with MiXCR into one record per CDR3 protein. The data show more than 600,000 distinct CDR3 sequences, with 11% to 15% seen just once and 3.6% held by the top ten. The CDR3 has 15 residues. V lost 1 base to trimming and J lost 5 bases; unmatched junction nucleotides: 5. Germline V gives CDR1 DFQATT, CDR2 SNEGSKA (reference sequence). This receptor was identified in a female donor in good health, serving as a healthy control. This rearrangement joins TRBV20-1 to TRBJ2-1, with TRBD2 matching 10 bases. The sequencing input was memory CD4+ T cells from blood. This CDR3 is CSARGPAGGDNEQFF. The CDR3 DNA reads TGCAGTGCTAGAGGGCCAGCGGGGGGGGACAATGAGCAGTTCTTC.